This T cell receptor (beta chain) derives from a study of CD8 T cells in ankylosing spondylitis. Notes on the study in general: Reports of some motif variants in reactive arthritis synovial fluid and blood predate this one. A motif of seven or eight highly homologous TCR beta variants was seen as apparently characteristic of ankylosing spondylitis blood.

CDR1 MNHEY and CDR2 SVGEGT come from the germline V gene. The CDR3 contains 16 residues. Germline trimming cut 2 bases from V and 1 base from J; bases unmatched to any gene: 4. Regarding this clonotype: Its antigen is unidentified.

TCRdb used MiXCR to reprocess the 5' RACE reads, holding one entry per CDR3 protein. In the table there are 200,000 to 250,000 distinct CDR3 sequences, roughly 24% of which are singletons. This sequence originates from a male donor with ankylosing spondylitis or in good health (not recorded which). The chain recombines TRBV6-2 or TRBV6-3 with TRBJ2-1; 8 nucleotides line up with TRBD2. Sequencing was done on a sample of blood, either unsorted or a sorted T cell fraction (not recorded which). In DNA, the CDR3 is TGTGCCAGCAGTTACGGGACTAGTCTGTCCTACAATGAGCAGTTCTTC. Translation: CASSYGTSLSYNEQFF.